These 20 T cell receptor beta chains originate from one sample sequenced in a study of T-cell memory formation after mild COVID-19. One entry per CDR3 protein, called by TCRdb with MiXCR from the 5' RACE reads. This table has approximately 350,000 distinct CDR3 sequences, around an eighth appearing once. Material for sequencing was PBMCs or a T cell subset sorted from them (not recorded which). These receptors came from a man aged 18 to 29 who had mild COVID-19 (a few samples of this study predate the infection). Cell type and time point are not known.

The chain is built from TRBV6-4 and TRBJ2-3, with 9 nucleotides matching TRBD2. With V trimmed by 3 bases and J by 2 bases, 3 bases remained unmatched. There are 15 residues in the CDR3. Germline V CDR1 and CDR2: MRHNA, SNTAGT. The CDR3 bases are TGTGCCAGCAGTGAATCTAGCGGGGACACAGATACGCAGTATTTT. As protein: CASSESSGDTDTQYF.

This chain uses TRBV19 with TRBJ2-5, with 7 bases aligning to TRBD1. CDR1 is LNHDA and CDR2 is SQIVND in the germline V gene (reference sequence). V was clipped by 6 bases and J by 3 bases; unmatched bases: 7. CDR3 size: 14 residues. DNA for the CDR3: TGTGCCAGTAGCCGGACCGGGACAGAAGAGACCCAGTACTTC. Encoded protein: CASSRTGTEETQYF.

There are a few counts of this clonotype. This chain connects TRBV11-2 to TRBJ2-7, with 10 bases that match TRBD1. CDR3 length: 16 amino acids. V trimming: 2 bases; J trimming: 6 bases; junction bases outside the gene matches: 10. Germline V CDR1 and CDR2: SGHAT, FQNNGV. The CDR3 sequence is CASSLWDRGGLGEQYF. The CDR3 coding sequence is TGTGCCAGCAGCTTATGGGACAGGGGCGGTCTTGGCGAGCAGTACTTC.

V and J are TRBV9 and TRBJ2-1; D is uncertain. Germline V gene sequence: CDR1 SGDLS, CDR2 YYNGEE. The CDR3 runs 16 residues. V dropped 2 bases and J dropped 0 bases, with 12 bases sitting between them. The CDR3 DNA is TGTGCCAGCAGCGTTCTGCTATCTCCCTCCTACAATGAGCAGTTCTTC. This encodes CASSVLLSPSYNEQFF.

The table lists this clonotype with a few counts. V and J are TRBV11-2 and TRBJ2-7, with D possibly being TRBD1 (6 bases). The germline V gene has CDR1 SGHAT and CDR2 FQNNGV. The CDR3 extends over 14 amino acids. The V and J ends lost 3 bases and 1 base respectively, with 10 bases between them. CDR3 nucleotide sequence: TGTGCCAGCAGCTTCCAGACAGGTTCCTACGAGCAGTACTTC. Encoded protein: CASSFQTGSYEQYF.

The chain has TRBV30 and TRBJ2-1; 14 bases match TRBD2. Losses at the gene ends were 5 bases for V and 11 bases for J; bases not matched to a gene: 8. There are 14 residues in the CDR3. CDR1 is GTSNPN and CDR2 is SVGIG in the germline V gene (reference sequence). Here the CDR3 DNA reads TGTGCCTGGGCCGAGACTAGCGGGGGGGCCAAGCAGTTCTTC. Translated, it gives CAWAETSGGAKQFF.

This clonotype was seen a few times. CDR3 sequence: CASRQGIGGTQYF. For the CDR3, the DNA is TGTGCCAGCAGGCAGGGAATTGGAGGGACCCAGTACTTC. The rearrangement uses TRBV7-3 and TRBJ2-5, with D perhaps matching TRBD1 or TRBD2 (5 bases each). V was clipped by 6 bases and J by 7 bases, with 15 bases between them. CDR1 and CDR2 from the germline V gene are SGHTA and FQGTGA. This CDR3 contains 13 residues.

This clonotype has just a few counts. The chain recombines TRBV5-6 with TRBJ1-2; D not resolved. Trimming took 5 bases from V and 2 from J, leaving 13 bases between them. This CDR3 region has 14 residues. Germline loops: CDR1 SGHDT, CDR2 YYEEEE. This CDR3 reads CASSVDAGNYGYTF. Here the CDR3 DNA reads TGTGCCAGCAGTGTTGACGCCGGGAACTATGGCTACACCTTC.

This clonotype has ten or more counts. This chain links TRBV7-9 with TRBJ2-5; unclear D gene. The CDR3 loop spans 14 amino acids. V dropped 2 bases and J dropped 1 base, with 8 bases sitting between them. Germline V CDR1 and CDR2: SEHNR, FQNEAQ (reference sequence). The DNA of the CDR3 is TGTGCCAGCAGCTTACATAATTTCCAAGAGACCCAGTACTTC. It specifies CASSLHNFQETQYF.

The table lists this clonotype with a few counts. V is TRBV5-1 and J is TRBJ1-1, with a weak D call TRBD1 (6 bases). V shed 4 bases and J shed 10 bases, with 11 bases lying between them. The CDR3 consists of 11 residues. Germline V lookup: CDR1 SGHRS, CDR2 YFSETQ. CDR3 in amino acids: CASSETGTAFF. Written as DNA, the CDR3 is TGCGCCAGCAGCGAAACAGGGACAGCTTTCTTT.

This clonotype was recorded a few times. The CDR3 protein is CASSPPGLAGGPDTQYF. The CDR3 bases are TGTGCCAGCAGTCCCCCGGGACTAGCGGGGGGGCCTGATACGCAGTATTTT. The V and J genes are TRBV12-3 or TRBV12-4 and TRBJ2-3; 16 bases fit TRBD2. The CDR3 is 17 amino acids. The V gene end was trimmed by 5 bases and the J gene end by 6 bases; junction bases not matched to a gene: 8.

This clonotype was counted a few times. The chain carries TRBV20-1 and TRBJ2-7; no definite D call. Germline CDR1 is DFQATT and CDR2 is SNEGSKA (reference sequence). The CDR3 is made up of 12 amino acids. Trimming left V 0 bases short and J 1 base short, with 4 bases between. This CDR3 reads CSARDLSYEQYF. The CDR3 nucleotides are TGCAGTGCTAGAGATCTTTCCTACGAGCAGTACTTC.

The rearrangement joins TRBV11-2 to TRBJ1-1, with a tentative D call TRBD1 (6 bases). Germline assignment: CDR1 SGHAT and CDR2 FQNNGV. Trimming stripped 6 bases from V and 2 bases from J, with 16 bases between. The CDR3 has 15 residues. The CDR3 reads CASRPPGAPNTEAFF. The CDR3 DNA sequence: TGTGCCAGCAGGCCCCCAGGGGCCCCTAACACTGAAGCTTTCTTT.

This chain connects TRBV7-9 to TRBJ2-2; D gene ambiguous. The CDR3 loop spans 15 amino acids. V was pared by 0 bases and J by 6 bases, with 11 bases between. The germline gives CDR1 SEHNR, CDR2 FQNEAQ (reference sequence). The CDR3 region is CASSLASWDAGELFF. The CDR3, as DNA: TGTGCCAGCAGCTTAGCTTCCTGGGATGCCGGGGAGCTGTTTTTT.

The table lists this clonotype with many counts. The chain recombines TRBV7-2 with TRBJ1-6; D is uncertain. V lost 4 bases, J lost 8 bases, and 15 bases lay in between. This CDR3 region has 15 residues. CDR1 and CDR2 from the germline V gene are SGHTA and FQGNSA. CDR3 nucleotides: TGTGCCAGCAGCTCACTGGGTCCCGGAGATTCACCCCTCCACTTT. Protein product: CASSSLGPGDSPLHF. The variable domain in full, completed from reference TRBV7-2 and TRBJ1-6, reads GAGVSQSPSNKVTEKGKDVELRCDPISGHTALYWYRQSLGQGLEFLIYFQGNSAPDKSGLPSDRFSAERTGGSVSTLTIQRTQQEDSAVYLCASSSLGPGDSPLHFGNGTRLTVT.

Comments on this clonotype: Because the CDR3 is missing its conserved closing phenylalanine or tryptophan, this is likely a read error. This sequence joins TRBV12-3 or TRBV12-4 and TRBJ1-1; possibly TRBD1 for D (5 bases). Trimming cost V 3 bases and J 8 bases, with 13 bases left between them. The CDR3 has 13 amino acids. The CDR3 nucleotides read TGTGCCAGCAGTTTCCGGGACGAAGGGGAAGCTTTCTAT. This codes for CASSFRDEGEAFY.

This chain uses TRBV24-1 with TRBJ1-5; a weak D match, TRBD1 (6 bases). Germline lookup yields CDR1 KGHDR and CDR2 SFDVKD. The CDR3 is 22 residues long. The V end lost 4 bases, the J end lost 0 bases, and 30 bases lay between the germline ends. CDR3 residues: CATSDSNRDIVSRDYSNQPQHF. CDR3 nucleotide sequence: TGTGCCACCAGTGACTCAAACCGGGACATTGTGAGTCGGGACTATAGCAATCAGCCCCAGCATTTT.

In its sample, this clonotype was seen a few times. The chain has TRBV20-1 and TRBJ2-7; TRBD2 matches 7 bases. Germline CDR1 and CDR2: DFQATT and SNEGSKA (reference sequence). Trimming cost V 0 bases and J 5 bases; bases outside gene matches: 7. CDR3 size: 14 residues. The CDR3 region is CSAREGLPRDEQYF. The CDR3 DNA reads TGCAGTGCTAGAGAGGGACTACCTCGTGACGAGCAGTACTTC.

In this sample, this clonotype turned up a few times. The gene calls are TRBV21-1 and TRBJ1-3. TRBV21-1 is a pseudogene. This CDR3 has 13 amino acids. The CDR3 loop is CASSKGHGNTIYF. In nucleotides, the CDR3 is TGTGCCAGCAGCAAAGGTCATGGAAACACCATATATTTT.

The V gene is TRBV28, the J gene TRBJ2-3, with TRBD1 matching over 7 bases. CDR1 and CDR2 (germline): MDHEN, SYDVKM. The CDR3 extends over 16 amino acids. V gave up 5 bases and J gave up 3 bases; unmatched junction bases: 11. The CDR3 DNA reads as TGTGCCAGCAGTATAGGGGGCGATATTTGGACAGATACGCAGTATTTT. Protein: CASSIGGDIWTDTQYF. The complete variable domain, with remaining parts taken from reference TRBV28 and TRBJ2-3, reads DVKVTQSSRYLVKRTGEKVFLECVQDMDHENMFWYRQDPGLGLRLIYFSYDVKMKEKGDIPEGYSVSREKKERFSLILESASTNQTSMYLCASSIGGDIWTDTQYFGPGTRLTVL.